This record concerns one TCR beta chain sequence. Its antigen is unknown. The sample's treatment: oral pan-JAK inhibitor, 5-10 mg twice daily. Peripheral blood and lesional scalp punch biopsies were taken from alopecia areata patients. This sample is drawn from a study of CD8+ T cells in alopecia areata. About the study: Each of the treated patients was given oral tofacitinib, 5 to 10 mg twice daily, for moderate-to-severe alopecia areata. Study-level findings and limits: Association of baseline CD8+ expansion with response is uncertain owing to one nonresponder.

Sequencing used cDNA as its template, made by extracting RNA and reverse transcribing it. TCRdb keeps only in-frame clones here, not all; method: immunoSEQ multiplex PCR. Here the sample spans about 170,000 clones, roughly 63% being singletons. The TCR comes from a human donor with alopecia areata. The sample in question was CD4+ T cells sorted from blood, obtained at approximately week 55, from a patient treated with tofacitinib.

CDR3: CAISESEAYEQYF. CDR3 bases: TGTGCCATCAGTGAGTCGGAGGCCTACGAGCAGTACTTC. The rearrangement links TRBV10-3 to TRBJ2-7; TRBD2 is a possible D gene (5 bases). Germline V gene data show CDR1 as ENHRY and CDR2 as SYGVKD. The V end lost 0 bases, the J end lost 2 bases, and 5 bases lay between the germline ends. The CDR3 covers 13 residues.